The present T cell receptor (beta chain) was sequenced within a study of blood T cell repertoires in COVID-19. About the study: The cDNA or gDNA used as material had been derived from T cells, B-cell-depleted T cells, or PBMCs.

From germline, CDR1 is LNHDA and CDR2 SQIVND (reference sequence). J was trimmed by 7 bases and V by 0 bases; bases with no gene match: 4. CDR3 length equals 15 residues. Assay used: immunoSEQ multiplex PCR; TCRdb lists only in-frame clones, some missing. There are about 200,000 clones in the sample; approximately 82% occur only once, and 4% to 6.5% lies in the top ten. Residents of about two dozen US areas, aged roughly 18 to 89 years, made up the participants. This clone has a single count. The TCR comes from an older woman with acute COVID-19. What was sequenced was PBMCs or T cells enriched from blood (not recorded which). This rearrangement joins TRBV19 to TRBJ1-4, with 8 bases fitting TRBD1. The CDR3 sequence: CASSIEGQGSEKLFF. In nucleotides, the CDR3 is TGTGCCAGTAGTATAGAAGGACAGGGAAGTGAAAAACTGTTTTTT.